This T cell receptor (beta chain) stems from a study of OX40 agonist ivuxolimab in advanced cancers. Of note for this clone: The target antigen is unknown.

This CDR3 has 14 residues. The germline gives CDR1 MNHEY, CDR2 SVGAGI. Trimming took off 6 bases at V and 8 bases at J, with 19 bases between the two ends. Enrollment shut out patients with autoimmune disease history or systemic immunosuppression. Study-wide findings and caveats: In general, CD8+ T cells held more expanded clones than CD4+ did, on average.

Profiling relied on immunoSEQ multiplex PCR, and the TCRdb table lists in-frame clones only, not all of them. This sample yields about 110,000 clones, of which more than 85% are seen a single time; over 0.6% belongs to the top ten. The input for sequencing was CD4+ or CD8+ T cells sorted from blood, taken in a trial of the OX40 agonist ivuxolimab. This receptor was identified in an adult with an advanced solid tumor such as melanoma, head and neck, liver or kidney cancer. The gene calls are TRBV6-5 and TRBJ1-2; D is undetermined. CDR3 residues: CASRPADSEGGYTF. CDR3 bases: TGTGCCAGCAGGCCCGCCGACTCAGAGGGAGGCTACACCTTC.